Shown below are 30 T cell receptor beta chains from a single sample sequenced in a study of blood T cell repertoires in COVID-19. The protocol was immunoSEQ multiplex PCR, while the TCRdb copy is restricted to in-frame clones and leaves out a portion. The repertoire has some 150,000 clones, around 89% of them found once; the top ten carry roughly 2.9%. The sequencing input was peripheral blood. These receptors were collected from a man between 60 and 75 years old with active or convalescent COVID-19.

The gene calls are TRBV5-1 and TRBJ1-2; TRBD1 matches 9 bases. J gave up 7 bases and V 1 base, and 8 bases lay outside the gene matches. Germline V CDR1 and CDR2: SGHRS, YFSETQ. There are 15 residues in the CDR3. The CDR3 DNA follows: TGCGCCAGCAGCTTGAGGACAGGGGTACTAAGTGGCTACACCTTC. It yields the protein CASSLRTGVLSGYTF.

This chain joins TRBV7-3 and TRBJ2-1, with 11 bases matching TRBD2. The CDR3 has 16 amino acids. The J segment lost 7 bases and the V segment lost 5 bases, leaving 10 bases of the junction unmatched. The V gene's germline CDR1 is SGHTA and CDR2 FQGTGA. CDR3 loop: CASSATLAGGLNEQFF. In DNA, the CDR3 is TGTGCCAGCAGCGCCACCTTAGCGGGGGGGTTGAATGAGCAGTTCTTC.

V gene TRBV27 combines with J gene TRBJ1-1; the D gene is possibly TRBD1 (5 bases). With 2 bases removed from V and 1 base from J, the gap between germline ends came to 11 bases. Germline CDR1 reads MNHEY; CDR2 reads SMNVEV (reference sequence). This CDR3 region has 15 residues. The CDR3 DNA follows: TGTGCCAGCAGTTTAGTCGGGGGGAGGAACACTGAAGCTTTCTTT. Amino acids: CASSLVGGRNTEAFF.

This clone was counted a few times. The CDR3 reads CASSQPQDSWNGYTF. CDR3 bases: TGTGCCAGCAGCCAACCCCAAGACAGCTGGAATGGCTACACCTTC. The J gene is TRBJ1-2, the V gene TRBV4-2, with D maybe TRBD1 (5 bases). The V gene's germline CDR1 is LGHNA and CDR2 YNFKEQ. This CDR3 has 15 residues. Trimming left V 2 bases short and J 6 bases short, with 16 bases between.

The V call is TRBV19, the J call TRBJ2-7, with D possibly being TRBD1 (6 bases). The germline V gene encodes CDR1 LNHDA and CDR2 SQIVND (reference sequence). Between the trimmed V and J ends, which lost 3 bases and 0 bases, there was a span of 12 bases. This CDR3 spans 15 amino acids. CDR3 amino acids: CASSIRAGDSYEQYF. DNA for the CDR3: TGTGCCAGTAGTATTCGGGCAGGGGACTCCTACGAGCAGTACTTC.

V gene TRBV7-3 combines with J gene TRBJ1-2; D is uncertain. Germline V gives CDR1 SGHTA, CDR2 FQGTGA. V lost 4 bases, J lost 7 bases, and 7 bases lay in between. This CDR3 comprises 11 residues. The CDR3 is CASSSGAGYTF. DNA for the CDR3: TGTGCCAGCAGCTCGGGAGCTGGCTACACCTTC.

The V and J genes are TRBV7-9 and TRBJ1-2; no definite D call. V shed 9 bases and J shed 2 bases, with 22 bases lying between them. The length of the CDR3 is 16 residues. Germline CDR1 reads SEHNR; CDR2 reads FQNEAQ (reference sequence). The CDR3 protein is CARSFGRLGGNYGYTF. DNA of the CDR3: TGTGCCAGGTCCTTCGGACGGCTCGGCGGGAACTATGGCTACACCTTC.

The rearrangement links TRBV28 to TRBJ2-1; possible D gene TRBD2, 5 bases. This CDR3 region has 16 residues. Germline values: CDR1 MDHEN, CDR2 SYDVKM. Trimming pared 2 bases from V and 3 bases from J, leaving 14 bases between. CDR3 in amino acids: CASSLRQASSYNEQFF. CDR3 bases: TGTGCCAGCAGTTTACGGCAAGCTAGCAGCTACAATGAGCAGTTCTTC.

This clone was counted only a few times. The genes are TRBV7-8 and TRBJ1-5, with 7 bases that match TRBD1. This CDR3 spans 15 amino acids. CDR1 is SGHVS, CDR2 FQNEAQ, per germline. The V and J ends lost 3 bases and 7 bases, in that order; junction bases with no gene match: 9. DNA of the CDR3: TGTGCCAGCAGCTTGAGAAGGGGGCTGGGGCAGCCCCAGCATTTT. Amino acids: CASSLRRGLGQPQHF.

The genes are TRBV5-8 and TRBJ2-6; D is unclear. Looked up from germline, CDR1 is SGHTS and CDR2 is YDEGEE. There are 14 residues in the CDR3. Trimming took off 4 bases at V and 4 bases at J, with 9 bases between the two ends. CDR3 loop: CASSRTGGANVLTF. The CDR3 coding sequence is TGTGCCAGCAGCCGAACCGGGGGGGCCAACGTCCTGACTTTC. Combining the CDR3 with reference TRBV5-8 and TRBJ2-6 gives the whole variable domain EAGVTQSPTHLIKTRGQQATLRCSPISGHTSVYWYQQALGLGLQFLLWYDEGEERNRGNFPPRFSGRQFPNYSSELNVNALELEDSALYLCASSRTGGANVLTFGAGSRLTVL.

Of note for this clone: A much larger clone sits a single nucleotide away, making a read error possible. The sample contains more than one DNA sequence encoding this CDR3. The rearrangement links TRBV11-2 to TRBJ1-5; tentative D call: TRBD1 (5 bases). The V gene lost 0 bases and the J gene lost 5 bases, with 5 bases spanning the gap. CDR1 and CDR2 (germline): SGHAT, FQNNGV. The CDR3 runs to 13 residues. CDR3 in amino acids: CASSLDRDQPQHF. For the CDR3, the DNA is TGTGCCAGCAGCTTAGACAGGGATCAGCCCCAGCATTTT. The full variable domain, with the rest looked up from reference TRBV11-2 and TRBJ1-5, is EAGVAQSPRYKIIEKRQSVAFWCNPISGHATLYWYQQILGQGPKLLIQFQNNGVVDDSQLPKDRFSAERLKGVDSTLKIQPAKLEDSAVYLCASSLDRDQPQHFGDGTRLSIL.

The sample holds one count of this clone. The chain has TRBV6-5 and TRBJ2-3, with 9 bases aligning to TRBD1. V lost 6 bases, J lost 2 bases, and 6 bases stayed unmatched. Per germline, CDR1 MNHEY and CDR2 SVGAGI. The CDR3 loop spans 15 amino acids. CDR3 protein: CASSPGQGHTDTQYF. For the CDR3, the DNA is TGTGCCAGCAGCCCGGGACAGGGACACACAGATACGCAGTATTTT.

The chain is built from TRBV2 and TRBJ2-1; 8 bases line up with TRBD2. J lost 0 bases, V lost 6 bases, and 7 bases had no gene match. Germline V gene lookup returns CDR1 SNHLY and CDR2 FYNNEI. The CDR3 sequence is 16 residues long. CDR3 loop: CASSLTSGPSYNEQFF. The CDR3 nucleotides read TGTGCCAGCAGCCTCACTAGCGGACCCTCCTACAATGAGCAGTTCTTC.

This sequence joins TRBV28 and TRBJ2-1; 9 bases match TRBD1. V lost 6 bases, J lost 0 bases, and 3 bases stayed unmatched. CDR3 length equals 15 residues. CDR1 is MDHEN, CDR2 SYDVKM, per germline. CDR3 in amino acids: CASRVGQGSYNEQFF. The CDR3 DNA is TGTGCCAGCAGAGTGGGACAGGGCTCCTACAATGAGCAGTTCTTC. Together with reference TRBV28 and TRBJ2-1, the CDR3 gives the full variable domain: DVKVTQSSRYLVKRTGEKVFLECVQDMDHENMFWYRQDPGLGLRLIYFSYDVKMKEKGDIPEGYSVSREKKERFSLILESASTNQTSMYLCASRVGQGSYNEQFFGPGTRLTVL.

This clone was picked up one time. The V call is TRBV27, the J call TRBJ2-7, with TRBD1 identical over 9 bases. This CDR3 has 15 amino acids. Germline V gives CDR1 MNHEY, CDR2 SMNVEV (reference sequence). The trim removed 6 bases at V and 2 bases at J, leaving 8 bases unmatched. The CDR3 reads CASRRGQGRTYEQYF. The CDR3 bases are TGTGCCAGCAGACGAGGACAGGGGCGGACCTACGAGCAGTACTTC.

The gene calls are TRBV18 and TRBJ1-2; D is perhaps TRBD1 (6 bases). This CDR3 is built from 13 residues. V was cut by 3 bases and J by 2 bases, with 7 bases left in between. CDR1 is KGHSH and CDR2 is LQKENI in the germline V gene. Here the CDR3 reads CASSPGTNYGYTF. The CDR3 nucleotides are TGTGCCAGCTCACCCGGGACAAACTATGGCTACACCTTC.

The chain links TRBV5-6 to TRBJ2-3, with 7 bases identical to TRBD2. The length of the CDR3 is 16 residues. J lost 0 bases, V lost 4 bases, and 8 bases had no gene match. Germline V lookup: CDR1 SGHDT, CDR2 YYEEEE. The CDR3 protein is CASSPYSGLSTDTQYF. CDR3 in DNA: TGTGCCAGCAGCCCTTATAGCGGGCTTAGCACAGATACGCAGTATTTT.

The gene calls are TRBV25-1 and TRBJ2-1; 10 bases match TRBD1. The CDR3 is made up of 15 amino acids. Germline CDR1 reads MGHDK; CDR2 reads SYGVNS. V gave up 5 bases and J gave up 8 bases; unmatched junction bases: 9. The CDR3 region has the DNA TGTGCCAGCAGTAACACCGGGACAGGGGATGATGAGCAGTTCTTC. Protein product: CASSNTGTGDDEQFF.

This clone was seen a single time. The chain couples TRBV2 to TRBJ2-2; the D is unclear. CDR3 size: 13 residues. V was shortened by 1 base and J by 8 bases, with 8 bases between the two germline ends. The V gene's germline CDR1 is SNHLY and CDR2 FYNNEI. The DNA for the CDR3 is TGTGCCAGCAGTGAAGGACTGGAAGGGGAGCTGTTTTTT. Its translation: CASSEGLEGELFF.

The chain joins TRBV5-4 to TRBJ2-1; the match to TRBD2 covers 8 bases. This CDR3 spans 15 amino acids. V was clipped by 3 bases and J by 4 bases; unmatched bases: 6. The germline CDR1 and CDR2 sequences are SGHNT and YYREEE (reference sequence). Here the CDR3 reads CASSSAASGYNEQFF. Written as DNA, the CDR3 is TGTGCCAGCAGCTCGGCGGCTAGCGGGTACAATGAGCAGTTCTTC.

Regarding this clone: Additional DNA sequences in this sample encode the identical CDR3. This chain uses TRBV18 with TRBJ2-7; TRBD2 might be the D (6 bases). V was trimmed by 4 bases and J by 5 bases, leaving 6 bases between them. The CDR3 extends over 11 amino acids. Germline V gene data show CDR1 as KGHSH and CDR2 as LQKENI. The CDR3 DNA is TGTGCCAGCTCACGGGGGGACGAGCAGTACTTC. Its translation is CASSRGDEQYF.

The CDR3 DNA follows: TGCAGTGCTAGGGGGGCCGGCGAGCAGTACTTC. It translates to CSARGAGEQYF. This chain joins TRBV20-1 and TRBJ2-7; the D gene is possibly TRBD1 (6 bases). The CDR3 covers 11 residues. Germline values: CDR1 DFQATT, CDR2 SNEGSKA (reference sequence). V lost 3 bases and J 6 bases, leaving 9 bases between the germline ends.

This clone has only one observation. The V gene is TRBV5-1, the J gene TRBJ1-2; maybe TRBD1 (5 bases). The germline CDR1 and CDR2 sequences are SGHRS and YFSETQ. The V end lost 7 bases, the J end lost 3 bases, and 13 bases lay between the germline ends. The CDR3 runs to 13 residues. CDR3 sequence reads: CASGSGTDYGYTF. The CDR3 DNA reads TGCGCCAGCGGGTCCGGGACTGACTATGGCTACACCTTC.

The chain has TRBV7-2 and TRBJ2-1; 9 bases are a match to TRBD1. V lost 5 bases and J lost 8; bases outside the gene matches: 7. The CDR3 is 14 residues long. CDR1 and CDR2 from the germline V gene are SGHTA and FQGNSA. The DNA of the CDR3 is TGTGCCAGCAGCCCACAGGGGGCCTTTTATGAGCAGTTCTTC. Protein product: CASSPQGAFYEQFF.

In this sample, this clone turned up a few times. The chain recombines TRBV7-9 with TRBJ1-1; possibly TRBD1 for D (5 bases). Germline V gene lookup returns CDR1 SEHNR and CDR2 FQNEAQ (reference sequence). The V end lost 5 bases, the J end lost 2 bases, and 15 bases lay between the germline ends. The CDR3 sequence is 15 residues long. The CDR3 DNA follows: TGTGCCAGCAGCCCGCGAGGACACCAAAACACTGAAGCTTTCTTT. It is translated as CASSPRGHQNTEAFF. The full variable domain, in which reference TRBV7-9 and TRBJ1-1 provide the parts outside the CDR3, is DTGVSQNPRHKITKRGQNVTFRCDPISEHNRLYWYRQTLGQGPEFLTYFQNEAQLEKSRLLSDRFSAERPKGSFSTLEIQRTEQGDSAMYLCASSPRGHQNTEAFFGQGTRLTVV.

V gene TRBV14 combines with J gene TRBJ2-3; the D gene is possibly TRBD1 (5 bases). With 4 bases removed from V and 0 bases from J, the gap between germline ends came to 8 bases. CDR1 SGHDN and CDR2 FVKESK come from the germline V gene. The CDR3 runs to 14 residues. In DNA, the CDR3 is TGTGCCAGCAGCCCAGGGCCTAGCACAGATACGCAGTATTTT. Encoded protein: CASSPGPSTDTQYF.

The chain joins TRBV19 to TRBJ2-7; weak D call: TRBD2 (6 bases). The CDR3 has 12 residues. V was pared by 6 bases and J by 4 bases, with 10 bases between. The V gene's germline CDR1 is LNHDA and CDR2 SQIVND (reference sequence). The CDR3 DNA sequence: TGTGCCAGTAGCCCGGGGGTGTACGAGCAGTACTTC. This codes for CASSPGVYEQYF.

The V gene is TRBV4-2, the J gene TRBJ2-7, with 13 bases aligning to TRBD2. Germline V CDR1 and CDR2: LGHNA, YNFKEQ. This CDR3 has 17 residues. J lost 1 base, V lost 1 base, and 4 bases had no gene match. DNA for the CDR3: TGTGCCAGCAGCCAAGGCGGACTAGCGGGGGCGTCCTACGAGCAGTACTTC. This codes for CASSQGGLAGASYEQYF.

This chain links TRBV4-1 with TRBJ2-3; 9 bases map to TRBD2. In germline, CDR1 is MGHRA, CDR2 YSYEKL. CDR3 size: 18 residues. The V gene end was trimmed by 0 bases and the J gene end by 3 bases; junction bases not matched to a gene: 10. This chain's CDR3 is CASSQEWHSGRGTDTQYF. CDR3 sequence (DNA): TGCGCCAGCAGCCAAGAATGGCATAGCGGGAGAGGAACAGATACGCAGTATTTT.

The sample holds one count of this clone. This chain connects TRBV10-3 to TRBJ2-3, with D maybe TRBD2 (5 bases). CDR3 length equals 17 residues. The V end was cut by 6 bases, the J end by 0 bases, with 19 bases between. Per the germline V gene, CDR1 is ENHRY and CDR2 is SYGVKD. As DNA, the CDR3 is TGTGCCATCAGACCCAGTTTGACTAACCGGAGCACAGATACGCAGTATTTT. Its translation: CAIRPSLTNRSTDTQYF.